A single sample gave rise to the 11 T cell receptor beta chains below, sequenced in a study of blood T cell repertoires in COVID-19. Generated by immunoSEQ multiplex PCR, the TCRdb table keeps only in-frame clones and is missing some. Of about 100,000 clones listed, about 87% are singletons. The specimen was peripheral blood. These receptors all stem from an older man with acute or convalescent COVID-19.

The chain joins TRBV19 to TRBJ1-6, with TRBD1 matching over 12 bases. Germline trimming cut 2 bases from V and 11 bases from J; bases unmatched to any gene: 16. Germline CDR1 LNHDA, CDR2 SQIVND (reference sequence). The CDR3 consists of 19 residues. Written as DNA, the CDR3 is TGTGCCAGTAGTATATGGGGGACAGGGGGCGACCCGTCCTCCCCACCCCTCCACTTT. This encodes CASSIWGTGGDPSSPPLHF.

This clone was picked up a small number of times. The CDR3 DNA follows: TGTGCCAGCAGCGTTACAGGGGGCTATGGCTACACCTTC. Its translation: CASSVTGGYGYTF. This rearrangement joins TRBV27 to TRBJ1-2; 8 nucleotides align to TRBD1. Germline loops: CDR1 MNHEY, CDR2 SMNVEV (reference sequence). The CDR3 covers 13 residues. V shed 6 bases, J shed 4 bases, and the junction held 4 bases outside the gene matches.

This chain uses TRBV2 with TRBJ1-5, with 9 nucleotides matching TRBD1. Trimming at V came to 6 bases and at J to 1 base, leaving 7 bases not matched to a gene. Germline values: CDR1 SNHLY, CDR2 FYNNEI. This CDR3 is built from 16 residues. The CDR3 sequence: CASRDRDRESNQPQHF. Written as DNA, the CDR3 is TGTGCCAGCAGGGACCGGGACAGGGAGAGCAATCAGCCCCAGCATTTT.

The rearrangement links TRBV6-6 to TRBJ2-2, with D unresolved. Trimming pared 6 bases from V and 2 bases from J, leaving 4 bases between. The CDR3 has 12 residues. Looked up from germline, CDR1 is MNHNY and CDR2 is SVGAGI (reference sequence). The chain's CDR3 is CASSHNTGELFF. The CDR3 DNA sequence: TGTGCCAGCAGCCATAACACCGGGGAGCTGTTTTTT.

This clone appeared once. The chain joins TRBV19 to TRBJ1-5, with D tentatively TRBD1 (6 bases). V was clipped by 0 bases and J by 3 bases, with 27 bases between them. This CDR3 comprises 21 residues. CDR1 LNHDA and CDR2 SQIVND come from the germline V gene (reference sequence). The CDR3 reads CASSIEYRTGLLKIDNQPQHF. The CDR3 nucleotides are TGTGCCAGTAGTATAGAATACCGAACAGGGTTGTTAAAGATAGACAATCAGCCCCAGCATTTT.

The chain uses TRBV23-1 and TRBJ1-2; 10 bases line up with TRBD1. TRBV23-1 is sorted into the ORF group, with uncertain function. The CDR3 totals 16 residues. Germline trimming cut 4 bases from V and 2 bases from J; bases unmatched to any gene: 7. The CDR3 here is CASSRKGQGCNYGYTF. CDR3 bases: TGCGCCAGCAGTCGGAAGGGACAGGGGTGCAACTATGGCTACACCTTC.

The rearrangement uses TRBV19 and TRBJ1-5; D may be TRBD1 (6 bases). The CDR3 sequence is 16 residues long. Trimming pared 1 base from V and 4 bases from J, leaving 14 bases between. Germline V lookup: CDR1 LNHDA, CDR2 SQIVND (reference sequence). The CDR3 protein is CASSIGRQGQNQPQHF. The CDR3 bases are TGTGCCAGTAGTATAGGGCGCCAGGGGCAAAATCAGCCCCAGCATTTT.

The sample holds one count of this clone. The rearrangement links TRBV7-2 to TRBJ2-7; 7 positions match TRBD2. This CDR3 spans 16 amino acids. CDR1 SGHTA and CDR2 FQGNSA come from the germline V gene. Unmatched junction bases numbered 6, after V lost 1 base and J lost 0 bases. The CDR3 here is CASSLVPAGSSYEQYF. In DNA form, the CDR3 reads TGTGCCAGCAGCTTAGTCCCAGCGGGAAGCTCCTACGAGCAGTACTTC. The whole variable domain, filled in from reference TRBV7-2 and TRBJ2-7, reads GAGVSQSPSNKVTEKGKDVELRCDPISGHTALYWYRQSLGQGLEFLIYFQGNSAPDKSGLPSDRFSAERTGGSVSTLTIQRTQQEDSAVYLCASSLVPAGSSYEQYFGPGTRLTVT.

This clone was recorded only once. This sequence joins TRBV6-6 and TRBJ1-6; TRBD1 aligns across 8 bases. The germline V gene has CDR1 MNHNY and CDR2 SVGAGI (reference sequence). Germline trimming cut 5 bases from V and 6 bases from J; bases unmatched to any gene: 12. The length of the CDR3 is 17 residues. The CDR3 sequence: CASSRATGVDGNSPLHF. The CDR3 nucleotides read TGTGCCAGCAGTCGGGCGACAGGGGTCGATGGTAATTCACCCCTCCACTTT.

V and J are TRBV6-1 and TRBJ2-7, with 10 bases aligning to TRBD2. The trim removed 4 bases at V and 5 bases at J, leaving 11 bases unmatched. Looked up from germline, CDR1 is MNHNS and CDR2 is SASEGT. The CDR3 has 16 residues. CDR3 bases: TGTGCCAGCAGTGGTGGCCTAGCGGGAGATGTACACGAGCAGTACTTC. It is translated as CASSGGLAGDVHEQYF.

V usage is TRBV12-3 or TRBV12-4 and J usage is TRBJ1-4; no clear D. Between the trimmed V and J ends, which lost 5 bases and 7 bases, there was a span of 8 bases. The CDR3 is 12 amino acids. The CDR3 sequence is CASSLGSEKLFF. CDR3 bases: TGTGCCAGCAGTCTCGGGAGTGAAAAACTGTTTTTT.